The next 21 T cell receptor beta chains were all read from a single sample in a study of control samples from healthy donors and cancer patients. Clones were read by immunoSEQ multiplex PCR, and TCRdb kept only the in-frame ones, dropping some. Among roughly 130,000 clones, more than 90% were seen once, and the ten largest hold approximately 10%. The sample was blood. Every receptor here comes from a man aged 25-45 years in good health.

This clone was recorded once. V and J are TRBV21-1 and TRBJ2-4. TRBV21-1 is deemed a pseudogene. The CDR3 has 17 residues. The CDR3 nucleotides read TGTGCCAGCAGCAAACGGGCCGCGAGTAGCACCAAAAACATTCAGTACTTC. Translation gives CASSKRAASSTKNIQYF.

V usage is TRBV28 and J usage is TRBJ2-7, with D perhaps TRBD1 or TRBD2 (5 bases each). The CDR3 length is 13 residues. V dropped 5 bases and J dropped 3 bases, with 11 bases sitting between them. Germline CDR1 reads MDHEN; CDR2 reads SYDVKM. The CDR3 DNA reads as TGTGCCAGCAGTCTTCGGGACGGCTACGAGCAGTACTTC. It is translated as CASSLRDGYEQYF.

V usage is TRBV28 and J usage is TRBJ2-5; 8 positions match TRBD1. Germline V gives CDR1 MDHEN, CDR2 SYDVKM. This CDR3 is 15 amino acids long. The junction had 9 bases not matched to a gene; V was cut back by 7 bases and J by 2 bases. As DNA, the CDR3 is TGTGCCAGCAATAAAAGGGACAGGTGGCAAGAGACCCAGTACTTC. Translated: CASNKRDRWQETQYF. Combining the CDR3 with reference TRBV28 and TRBJ2-5 gives the whole variable domain DVKVTQSSRYLVKRTGEKVFLECVQDMDHENMFWYRQDPGLGLRLIYFSYDVKMKEKGDIPEGYSVSREKKERFSLILESASTNQTSMYLCASNKRDRWQETQYFGPGTRLLVL.

The CDR3 sequence: CASSQQGANEKLFF. In nucleotides, the CDR3 is TGTGCCAGCAGTCAACAGGGAGCTAATGAAAAACTGTTTTTT. The rearrangement uses TRBV28 and TRBJ1-4, with D tentatively TRBD1 (6 bases). This CDR3 is 14 amino acids long. Germline V CDR1 and CDR2: MDHEN, SYDVKM. V was trimmed by 5 bases and J by 3 bases, leaving 10 bases between them.

The gene calls are TRBV6-2 or TRBV6-3 and TRBJ2-1; TRBD2 matches 11 bases. The CDR3 is made up of 15 amino acids. From germline, CDR1 is MNHEY and CDR2 SVGEGT. V was clipped by 5 bases and J by 2 bases; unmatched bases: 2. CDR3 residues: CASSLAGGPYNEQFF. The CDR3 nucleotides read TGTGCCAGCAGTCTAGCGGGAGGCCCCTACAATGAGCAGTTCTTC.

The rearrangement joins TRBV19 to TRBJ1-1; unclear D gene. V lost 5 bases and J lost 5, with 21 bases in between. CDR3 length: 16 amino acids. Germline V gene sequence: CDR1 LNHDA, CDR2 SQIVND (reference sequence). CDR3 bases: TGTGCCAGTAGTCCCATCGGCCAGGCGGTGGGAACTGAAGCTTTCTTT. Translating it yields CASSPIGQAVGTEAFF.

The chain recombines TRBV28 with TRBJ2-7; D gene unclear. The CDR3 loop spans 14 amino acids. The germline gives CDR1 MDHEN, CDR2 SYDVKM. V gave up 3 bases and J gave up 2 bases, with 11 bases separating them. The CDR3 loop is CASSLVDATYEQYF. The CDR3 coding sequence is TGTGCCAGCAGTTTGGTGGACGCCACCTACGAGCAGTACTTC.

The rearrangement joins TRBV28 to TRBJ1-5, with D perhaps TRBD1 (6 bases). Germline CDR1 MDHEN, CDR2 SYDVKM. V shed 4 bases and J shed 4 bases, with 17 bases lying between them. The CDR3 contains 16 residues. The CDR3 bases are TGTGCCAGCAGTTGGACAGTAAATATGGGGAATCAGCCCCAGCATTTT. It codes for CASSWTVNMGNQPQHF.

The chain combines TRBV2 with TRBJ2-2; D remains ambiguous. This CDR3 contains 13 residues. CDR1 is SNHLY and CDR2 is FYNNEI in the germline V gene. Trimming pared 4 bases from V and 4 bases from J, leaving 7 bases between. The DNA for the CDR3 is TGTGCCAGCAGTGGTAGTTCCACCGGGGAGCTGTTTTTT. Translation gives CASSGSSTGELFF. The full variable domain, with the rest looked up from reference TRBV2 and TRBJ2-2, is EPEVTQTPSHQVTQMGQEVILRCVPISNHLYFYWYRQILGQKVEFLVSFYNNEISEKSEIFDDQFSVERPDGSNFTLKIRSTKLEDSAMYFCASSGSSTGELFFGEGSRLTVL.

The chain links TRBV28 to TRBJ1-1, with D uncertain. The germline V gene has CDR1 MDHEN and CDR2 SYDVKM. Trimming left V 3 bases short and J 10 bases short, with 9 bases between. The CDR3 contains 11 residues. The CDR3 DNA follows: TGTGCCAGCAGTTTTTGGGATCGAGCTTTCTTT. Its translation is CASSFWDRAFF.

The gene calls are TRBV6-6 and TRBJ2-4; TRBD2 is a possible D gene (6 bases). The CDR3 consists of 15 residues. The germline V gene encodes CDR1 MNHNY and CDR2 SVGAGI (reference sequence). Trimming took 7 bases from V and 1 from J, leaving 14 bases between them. The CDR3 loop is CASMGRDLAKNIQYF. The CDR3 nucleotides read TGTGCCAGCATGGGCAGGGACTTGGCCAAAAACATTCAGTACTTC.

The chain links TRBV6-6 to TRBJ2-4; 13 bases align to TRBD2. V lost 5 bases to trimming and J lost 1 base; unmatched junction nucleotides: 8. There are 18 residues in the CDR3. Germline V gene sequence: CDR1 MNHNY, CDR2 SVGAGI (reference sequence). The CDR3, as DNA: TGTGCCAGCAGTCCCCTACTAGCGGGAGGGGGGGCCAAAAACATTCAGTACTTC. Amino acids: CASSPLLAGGGAKNIQYF.

The rearrangement joins TRBV28 to TRBJ2-7, with 8 bases lining up with TRBD1. The germline V gene encodes CDR1 MDHEN and CDR2 SYDVKM. The CDR3 has 14 residues. Trimming at V came to 6 bases and at J to 2 bases, leaving 6 bases not matched to a gene. The CDR3 protein is CASRRQGSTYEQYF. The CDR3 DNA reads TGTGCCAGCAGGCGACAGGGGTCTACCTACGAGCAGTACTTC.

This chain joins TRBV20-1 and TRBJ2-3, with a possible D match to TRBD2 (5 bases). This CDR3 spans 13 amino acids. Germline CDR1 is DFQATT and CDR2 is SNEGSKA (reference sequence). Deletions cut 3 bases from V and 2 bases from J, with 9 bases between. DNA of the CDR3: TGCAGTGCTAGTAGGCGGGTCACAGATACGCAGTATTTT. Translated, it gives CSASRRVTDTQYF.

On this clone itself: The sample has other DNA sequences that encode this CDR3 too. The chain couples TRBV28 to TRBJ1-5; tentatively, D is TRBD1 (5 bases). Trimming pared 6 bases from V and 1 base from J, leaving 7 bases between. The length of the CDR3 is 13 residues. Germline-derived CDR1 and CDR2 are MDHEN and SYDVKM. CDR3 bases: TGTGCCAGCAGCCGGGACAGCAATCAGCCCCAGCATTTT. It is translated as CASSRDSNQPQHF.

This chain links TRBV29-1 with TRBJ2-7, with D perhaps being TRBD1 or TRBD2 (7 bases each). With 7 bases removed from V and 6 bases from J, the gap between germline ends came to 22 bases. CDR1 is SQVTM and CDR2 is ANQGSEA in the germline V gene. The CDR3 spans 14 residues. The CDR3 spells CSARGNLGEGEQYF. The CDR3 region has the DNA TGCAGCGCCAGGGGGAACTTAGGGGAGGGCGAGCAGTACTTC.

This clone was counted a few times. The gene calls are TRBV6-5 and TRBJ1-1; 8 positions match TRBD1. This CDR3 contains 14 residues. V lost 6 bases to trimming and J lost 4 bases; unmatched junction nucleotides: 7. The germline V gene has CDR1 MNHEY and CDR2 SVGAGI. The CDR3, as DNA: TGTGCCAGCAGCCCGACAGGGGTGGGCACTGAAGCTTTCTTT. Translated, it gives CASSPTGVGTEAFF.

The chain joins TRBV10-3 to TRBJ2-2; D may be TRBD1 or TRBD2 (5 bases each). Trimming took 0 bases from V and 6 from J, leaving 8 bases between them. This CDR3 contains 14 residues. The germline gives CDR1 ENHRY, CDR2 SYGVKD. The CDR3 coding sequence is TGTGCCATCAGTGAGTCGATGGGGGCCGGGGAGCTGTTTTTT. Translated: CAISESMGAGELFF.

The rearrangement links TRBV5-6 to TRBJ2-5; D is ambiguous. CDR3 length equals 11 residues. Germline V gives CDR1 SGHDT, CDR2 YYEEEE. V was trimmed by 2 bases and J by 4 bases, leaving 3 bases between them. CDR3 nucleotide sequence: TGTGCCAGCAGCTTATCAGAGACCCAGTACTTC. Encoded protein: CASSLSETQYF.

The J gene is TRBJ2-5, the V gene TRBV29-1, with a weak D call TRBD2 (5 bases). The CDR3 sequence is 13 residues long. CDR1 and CDR2 (germline): SQVTM, ANQGSEA. The ends were cut back, 4 bases at V and 2 bases at J, with 11 bases in the middle. The CDR3, as DNA: TGCAGCGTTGCCGGGAACTCACAAGAGACCCAGTACTTC. Translating it yields CSVAGNSQETQYF.

This clone was seen a few times. The chain carries TRBV6-2 or TRBV6-3 and TRBJ2-1; 14 bases map to TRBD2. V trimming: 4 bases; J trimming: 10 bases; junction bases outside the gene matches: 6. Germline CDR1 and CDR2: MNHEY and SVGEGT. This CDR3 has 15 residues. The CDR3 loop is CASSSGTSGSREQFF. CDR3 sequence (DNA): TGTGCCAGCAGTTCTGGGACTAGCGGGAGCCGGGAGCAGTTCTTC.